Listed here are 9 T cell receptor beta chains from one sample, sequenced in a study of shared clonotypes between healthy human individuals. Profiling relied on immunoSEQ multiplex PCR, and the TCRdb table lists in-frame clones only, not all of them. The sample records roughly 500,000 clones, about four fifths being singletons. Sample: PBMCs. Receptor source: a woman in her thirties or forties in good health. Some clones in this sample may be carry-over from other donors' samples.

This clone has more than one count but fewer than ten. This rearrangement joins TRBV5-6 to TRBJ1-2; 7 positions agree with TRBD1. Unmatched junction bases numbered 1, after V lost 1 base and J lost 7 bases. The germline V gene encodes CDR1 SGHDT and CDR2 YYEEEE. CDR3 length: 12 residues. The CDR3 nucleotides read TGTGCCAGCAGCTTGTACAGGGGTGGCTACACCTTC. This encodes CASSLYRGGYTF.

The J gene is TRBJ2-7, the V gene TRBV5-5; 8 bases align to TRBD1. J was trimmed by 2 bases and V by 4 bases; bases with no gene match: 8. The CDR3 runs to 15 residues. Germline V gene sequence: CDR1 SGHKS, CDR2 YYEKEE (reference sequence). The CDR3 DNA reads TGTGCCAGCAGCCTTGGACAGGGCCTAGCCTACGAGCAGTACTTC. As protein: CASSLGQGLAYEQYF.

The chain links TRBV7-8 to TRBJ2-2; TRBD2 aligns across 11 bases. Germline CDR1 reads SGHVS; CDR2 reads FQNEAQ. The ends lost 2 bases at V and 2 bases at J; junction bases unmatched: 13. This CDR3 has 20 amino acids. In DNA form, the CDR3 reads TGTGCCAGCAGCTTACAATGGGGAACACTAGCGGGAGACAACACCGGGGAGCTGTTTTTT. Translation gives CASSLQWGTLAGDNTGELFF.

The V gene is TRBV12-5, the J gene TRBJ1-6, with D perhaps matching TRBD1 (6 bases). V was clipped by 7 bases and J by 7 bases, with 17 bases between them. Germline CDR1 LGHNT, CDR2 FRNRAP. This CDR3 is built from 15 residues. The CDR3 here is CASAPRGGRNSPLHF. The CDR3 DNA reads TGTGCTAGTGCCCCTAGGGGGGGAAGGAATTCACCCCTCCACTTT.

This sequence joins TRBV18 and TRBJ1-1, with a possible D match to TRBD1 (5 bases). The CDR3 spans 15 residues. Germline CDR1 reads KGHSH; CDR2 reads LQKENI. Trimming pared 3 bases from V and 4 bases from J, leaving 15 bases between. This CDR3 is CASSPPGGIGTEAFF. CDR3 sequence (DNA): TGTGCCAGCTCACCTCCCGGGGGTATTGGCACTGAAGCTTTCTTT.

The gene calls are TRBV14 and TRBJ1-2; 8 positions match TRBD1. V lost 2 bases and J lost 3; bases outside the gene matches: 2. Germline values: CDR1 SGHDN, CDR2 FVKESK. The CDR3 extends over 14 amino acids. This chain's CDR3 is CASSQRGQDYGYTF. The CDR3 DNA sequence: TGTGCCAGCAGCCAACGGGGACAGGACTATGGCTACACCTTC.

In its sample, this clone was seen a few times. The CDR3 loop reads CASSFTDRVPEAFF. CDR3 in DNA: TGTGCCAGCAGCTTCACGGACAGGGTACCTGAAGCTTTCTTT. V and J are TRBV5-8 and TRBJ1-1, with 8 bases that match TRBD1. The CDR3 sequence is 14 residues long. CDR1 is SGHTS and CDR2 is YDEGEE in the germline V gene. V gave up 2 bases and J gave up 6 bases; unmatched junction bases: 6.

Note on this clone: A read error may be the cause here, since a much bigger clone is one base away. At the DNA level, this CDR3 is encoded by other sequences in the same sample as well. This chain uses TRBV27 with TRBJ2-5, with 13 bases identical to TRBD2. Per the germline V gene, CDR1 is MNHEY and CDR2 is SMNVEV (reference sequence). The CDR3 has 17 residues. The ends lost 6 bases at V and 5 bases at J; junction bases unmatched: 12. The CDR3 DNA follows: TGTGCCAGCAGCTTGAGCAGACTAGCGGGAGGCGGGGAGACCCAGTACTTC. Protein product: CASSLSRLAGGGETQYF.

V gene TRBV6-5 combines with J gene TRBJ2-7; TRBD2 matches at 7 bases. This CDR3 contains 14 residues. The germline V gene has CDR1 MNHEY and CDR2 SVGAGI. The trim removed 7 bases at V and 3 bases at J, leaving 9 bases unmatched. The CDR3 protein is CASTWSSGVYEQYF. The CDR3, as DNA: TGTGCCAGCACATGGTCCAGCGGGGTCTACGAGCAGTACTTC.